This T cell receptor beta chain stems from a study of CD8+CD57+ T cells in acquired aplastic anemia. Study-wide background: Healthy donor CD4+ samples were sequenced to a depth that averaged roughly 10 million reads.

Genomic DNA templated the TCR beta VDJ and CDR3 profiling. TCRdb re-derived calls from the reads in MiXCR, one entry per CDR3 protein. The data show about 220,000 distinct CDR3 sequences, 34% seen once. The CDR3 spans 11 residues. Germline V CDR1 and CDR2: SEHNR, FQNEAQ (reference sequence). Trimming cost V 2 bases and J 6 bases, with 4 bases left between them. The sample taken for sequencing was sorted CD4+, CD8+, or CD8+CD57+ T cells (not recorded which) from PBMCs. This receptor was taken from a human donor in good health, serving as a control. J is TRBJ1-2 and V is TRBV7-9; no reliable D call. CDR3 sequence reads: CASSLMDGYTF. In DNA, the CDR3 is TGTGCCAGCAGCTTAATGGATGGCTACACCTTC. The full variable domain, with the rest looked up from reference TRBV7-9 and TRBJ1-2, is DTGVSQNPRHKITKRGQNVTFRCDPISEHNRLYWYRQTLGQGPEFLTYFQNEAQLEKSRLLSDRFSAERPKGSFSTLEIQRTEQGDSAMYLCASSLMDGYTFGSGTRLTVV.